These 24 T cell receptor beta chains were sequenced from one sample in a study of control samples from healthy donors and cancer patients. Sequenced by immunoSEQ multiplex PCR; TCRdb stores in-frame clones only, minus some. The sample lists about 160,000 clones; 80% to 90% were seen once. Sequencing was done on a sample of blood. Source of these receptors: a man aged 25-40 years in good health.

The chain uses TRBV6-6 and TRBJ1-5, with 7 positions matching TRBD1. Trimming removed 2 bases from V and 5 bases from J; junction bases left unmatched: 9. Germline V gene lookup returns CDR1 MNHNY and CDR2 SVGAGI (reference sequence). The CDR3 runs to 16 residues. CDR3 nucleotides: TGTGCCAGCAGTTACACTTTTGGGACAGAAGATCAGCCCCAGCATTTT. It is translated as CASSYTFGTEDQPQHF.

This sequence joins TRBV6-1 and TRBJ2-7, with 8 positions matching TRBD1. CDR1 is MNHNS and CDR2 is SASEGT in the germline V gene. The ends lost 2 bases at V and 6 bases at J; junction bases unmatched: 6. The CDR3 has 14 amino acids. CDR3 sequence (DNA): TGTGCCAGCAGTGAACGGACAGGGTATGTCGAGCAGTACTTC. It is translated as CASSERTGYVEQYF.

J is TRBJ1-1 and V is TRBV6-6, with D possibly TRBD1 on 5 matching bases. V lost 6 bases to trimming and J lost 6 bases, with 23 bases between them. The CDR3 has 16 amino acids. The germline V gene encodes CDR1 MNHNY and CDR2 SVGAGI (reference sequence). The CDR3 loop reads CASSRGSGTGLPEAFF. The CDR3, as DNA: TGTGCCAGCAGCCGCGGTTCCGGGACGGGGTTACCTGAAGCTTTCTTT.

The V call is TRBV18, the J call TRBJ1-1; the D gene is possibly TRBD1 (6 bases). Germline CDR1 is KGHSH and CDR2 is LQKENI. V was pared by 4 bases and J by 3 bases, with 9 bases between. The CDR3 has 13 residues. In DNA form, the CDR3 reads TGTGCCAGCTCACGTAACAGGGACACTGAAGCTTTCTTT. Its protein product is CASSRNRDTEAFF.

CDR3 nucleotide sequence: TGTGCCAGCAGCTTAGGTAGGGGCGGGAGTACTGAAGCTTTCTTT. This sequence encodes CASSLGRGGSTEAFF. The V call is TRBV7-8, the J call TRBJ1-1; D possibly corresponds to TRBD1 (5 bases). Germline V lookup: CDR1 SGHVS, CDR2 FQNEAQ. Trimming shortened V by 1 base and J by 5 bases, and 14 bases separated the two germline ends. The CDR3 sequence is 15 residues long.

V is TRBV6-5 and J is TRBJ1-5; tentatively, D is TRBD1 (5 bases). CDR3 length equals 15 residues. Deletions cut 7 bases from V and 2 bases from J, with 15 bases between. Germline V gives CDR1 MNHEY, CDR2 SVGAGI. The CDR3 nucleotides are TGTGCCAGCAAACTCACAGGATCGGGCAATCAGCCCCAGCATTTT. This translates into CASKLTGSGNQPQHF.

CDR3 region: CASSPDFSYGYTF. The CDR3 DNA sequence: TGTGCCAGCAGTCCCGACTTTTCCTATGGCTACACCTTC. The chain carries TRBV12-3 or TRBV12-4 and TRBJ1-2; D is ambiguous. V was clipped by 5 bases and J by 4 bases, with 11 bases between them. The CDR3 runs to 13 residues.

This clone occurred once. The chain is built from TRBV7-3 and TRBJ2-7; D tentatively reads TRBD1 or TRBD2 (6 bases each). The CDR3 loop spans 14 amino acids. V shed 4 bases and J shed 6 bases, with 16 bases lying between them. Germline CDR1 reads SGHTA; CDR2 reads FQGTGA. The CDR3: CASSSRSGGGEQYF. The CDR3 DNA reads TGTGCCAGCAGCTCCCGAAGTGGAGGGGGCGAGCAGTACTTC. The full variable domain, its missing parts supplied by reference TRBV7-3 and TRBJ2-7, is GAGVSQTPSNKVTEKGKYVELRCDPISGHTALYWYRQSLGQGPEFLIYFQGTGAADDSGLPNDRFFAVRPEGSVSTLKIQRTERGDSAVYLCASSSRSGGGEQYFGPGTRLTVT.

This clone has more than one count but fewer than ten. V gene TRBV5-5 combines with J gene TRBJ1-5, with D perhaps TRBD1 (5 bases). CDR1 is SGHKS and CDR2 is YYEKEE in the germline V gene (reference sequence). Trimming stripped 4 bases from V and 6 bases from J, with 5 bases between. This CDR3 spans 11 amino acids. The CDR3 loop is CASSQGQPQHF. The CDR3 nucleotides are TGTGCCAGCAGCCAGGGTCAGCCCCAGCATTTT.

This chain uses TRBV7-2 with TRBJ2-3, with 7 bases aligning to TRBD1. Germline V gives CDR1 SGHTA, CDR2 FQGNSA. The CDR3 has 14 amino acids. V lost 6 bases to trimming and J lost 1 base; unmatched junction nucleotides: 4. The CDR3 loop is CASRSTGGTDTQYF. The CDR3 DNA follows: TGTGCCAGCAGATCCACAGGGGGCACAGATACGCAGTATTTT.

This clone was picked up one time. DNA of the CDR3: TGTGCCAGTAGTAGTAATTTGATCGAGCAGTACTTC. Its translation: CASSSNLIEQYF. The chain is built from TRBV19 and TRBJ2-7, with unresolved D. V lost 4 bases and J 6 bases, leaving 10 bases between the germline ends. CDR1 and CDR2 (germline): LNHDA, SQIVND (reference sequence). CDR3 length: 12 amino acids.

Note on this clone: A read error may account for a junction end that differs from germline. J is TRBJ2-5 and V is TRBV5-1, with TRBD2 identical over 8 bases. There are 15 residues in the CDR3. Germline CDR1 is SGHRS and CDR2 is YFSETQ. DNA for the CDR3: TGCGCCCGCAGCTTGGCCGGGGGGGGCAAGGAGACCCAGTACTTC. Translating gives CARSLAGGGKETQYF.

The rearrangement links TRBV12-5 to TRBJ2-5; D ambiguous. Germline V gene data show CDR1 as LGHNT and CDR2 as FRNRAP. Trimming took off 1 base at V and 3 bases at J, with 6 bases between the two ends. The CDR3 is 13 residues long. This CDR3 reads CASGLGQKETQYF. The CDR3, as DNA: TGTGCTAGTGGTTTGGGTCAGAAAGAGACCCAGTACTTC.

J is TRBJ2-3 and V is TRBV9; 14 nucleotides agree with TRBD2. The CDR3 totals 15 residues. CDR1 SGDLS and CDR2 YYNGEE come from the germline V gene. Trimming took 4 bases from V and 5 from J; bases not matched to a gene: 3. CDR3 in amino acids: CASSSGLAGGDTQYF. DNA of the CDR3: TGTGCCAGCAGCTCCGGACTAGCGGGGGGAGATACGCAGTATTTT.

The count of this clone is one. The chain recombines TRBV29-1 with TRBJ1-1; TRBD1 is a possible D gene (5 bases). Trimming removed 6 bases at V and 4 bases at J, with 15 bases between. The CDR3 runs to 13 residues. Germline V gene lookup returns CDR1 SQVTM and CDR2 ANQGSEA. CDR3 protein: CSVHMGGTTEAFF. In nucleotides, the CDR3 is TGCAGCGTCCATATGGGGGGGACCACTGAAGCTTTCTTT. Full variable domain (remainder filled in from reference TRBV29-1 and TRBJ1-1): SAVISQKPSRDICQRGTSLTIQCQVDSQVTMMFWYRQQPGQSLTLIATANQGSEATYESGFVIDKFPISRPNLTFSTLTVSNMSPEDSSIYLCSVHMGGTTEAFFGQGTRLTVV.

CDR3 in DNA: TGTGCCAGCTCACCATTGGCAGGGGAGGGGAATCAGCCCCAGCATTTT. Amino acids: CASSPLAGEGNQPQHF. The chain joins TRBV18 to TRBJ1-5; possible D gene TRBD1, 6 bases. The CDR3 is 16 amino acids. Trimming removed 2 bases at V and 4 bases at J, with 15 bases between. The V gene's germline CDR1 is KGHSH and CDR2 LQKENI.

The chain links TRBV20-1 to TRBJ2-7, with 7 nucleotides matching TRBD2. V lost 3 bases and J lost 4; bases outside the gene matches: 9. CDR3 length: 14 residues. Germline-derived CDR1 and CDR2 are DFQATT and SNEGSKA (reference sequence). CDR3 region: CSASVWLAVYEQYF. The CDR3 DNA follows: TGCAGTGCTAGTGTTTGGCTAGCGGTGTACGAGCAGTACTTC.

The CDR3 coding sequence is TGCAGCGTTTATACTAGCGGGGGTGGCAGCGGGGAGCTGTTTTTT. It is translated as CSVYTSGGGSGELFF. The V call is TRBV29-1, the J call TRBJ2-2; 11 positions agree with TRBD2. Per germline, CDR1 SQVTM and CDR2 ANQGSEA. This CDR3 spans 15 amino acids. After removal of 5 bases from V and 7 bases from J, the junction contained 9 bases not matched to a gene.

In its sample, this clone was seen a few times. The chain uses TRBV2 and TRBJ2-1; D is unclear. Germline V gene sequence: CDR1 SNHLY, CDR2 FYNNEI. V gave up 8 bases and J gave up 9 bases, with 20 bases separating them. The CDR3 contains 14 residues. CDR3 bases: TGTGCCAGCCAGGAGACCCCAATGTTGGTTGAGCAGTTCTTC. Residues: CASQETPMLVEQFF.

As for this clone: One end of the junction is discordant with germline, which a read error may explain. The chain recombines TRBV18 with TRBJ1-5; 10 bases match TRBD1. This CDR3 is 15 amino acids long. Germline V gives CDR1 KGHSH, CDR2 LQKENI. CDR3 in amino acids: CAGSLGQGVNQPQHF. CDR3 sequence (DNA): TGTGCCGGCTCTCTAGGACAGGGGGTTAATCAGCCCCAGCATTTT. Combining the CDR3 with reference TRBV18 and TRBJ1-5 gives the whole variable domain NAGVMQNPRHLVRRRGQEARLRCSPMKGHSHVYWYRQLPEEGLKFMVYLQKENIIDESGMPKERFSAEFPKEGPSILRIQQVVRGDSAAYFCAGSLGQGVNQPQHFGDGTRLSIL.

The rearrangement uses TRBV6-5 and TRBJ1-1; a weak D match, TRBD1 (5 bases). The CDR3 contains 16 residues. Germline V lookup: CDR1 MNHEY, CDR2 SVGAGI. Deletions cut 0 bases from V and 0 bases from J, with 11 bases between. CDR3 nucleotides: TGTGCCAGCAGTTACTCAGGGGCCGCCATGAACACTGAAGCTTTCTTT. It translates to CASSYSGAAMNTEAFF.

The gene calls are TRBV7-2 and TRBJ1-1, with D perhaps matching TRBD1 (5 bases). Between the trimmed V and J ends, which lost 6 bases and 1 base, there was a span of 12 bases. This CDR3 is 14 amino acids long. Germline V gene sequence: CDR1 SGHTA, CDR2 FQGNSA. CDR3 loop: CASRLRERNTEAFF. CDR3 sequence (DNA): TGTGCCAGCAGACTCAGGGAGCGGAACACTGAAGCTTTCTTT.

J is TRBJ1-5 and V is TRBV5-1, with no clear D. The CDR3 length is 14 residues. V lost 4 bases, J lost 6 bases, and 14 bases lay in between. Germline lookup yields CDR1 SGHRS and CDR2 YFSETQ. CDR3 DNA: TGCGCCAGCAGCCCGGGTCTGGGAACTCAGCCCCAGCATTTT. It specifies CASSPGLGTQPQHF.

This clone was detected a few times. The rearrangement links TRBV29-1 to TRBJ1-1; no clear D. This CDR3 contains 12 residues. CDR1 is SQVTM and CDR2 is ANQGSEA in the germline V gene. V lost 5 bases, J lost 0 bases, and 7 bases lay in between. CDR3 protein: CSVLRMNTEAFF. CDR3 in DNA: TGCAGCGTTCTGCGAATGAACACTGAAGCTTTCTTT.